The rows below give T cell receptor beta chains drawn from one sample of a study of cytomegalovirus exposure and HLA in healthy donors. Assay used: immunoSEQ multiplex PCR; TCRdb lists only in-frame clones, some missing. Altogether some 160,000 clones are present, around 78% being singletons, with the ten largest covering under 2%. The sample comprised PBMCs. The origin of the receptors is a man aged 35-49 years in good health and CMV-seronegative. The conserved cysteine and the conserved F or W are not part of the CDR3 here.

V gene	CDR3 length	J gene	CDR3 protein
TRBV20-1	9	TRBJ2-5	SARIWETQY
TRBV10-2	13	TRBJ2-7	ASSDPLGSRVEQY
TRBV5-6	14	TRBJ1-3	ASSRGGASSGNTIY
TRBV7-9	13	TRBJ2-7	ASSLGTTGVYEQY
TRBV28	13	TRBJ2-1	ASSPGQGKGNEQF
TRBV9	16	TRBJ2-2	ASSRGGIRDTTNGELF
TRBV9	13	TRBJ2-2	ASSVNSANTGELF
TRBV27	13	TRBJ1-1	ASSLGTVSNTEAF
TRBV28	11	TRBJ1-5	ASRGTGDQPQH
TRBV5-5	14	TRBJ1-4	ASSLAPAGFNEKLF
TRBV27	12	TRBJ2-7	ASSPLAGAREQY
TRBV6-5	13	TRBJ2-6	ASSEGFSGANVLT
TRBV2	13	TRBJ2-3	ASSGRTGSTDTQY
TRBV5-1	12	TRBJ1-1	ASSSGQGTPEAF
TRBV7-9	11	TRBJ2-7	ASSFGQRDEQY
TRBV19	11	TRBJ1-2	ASSIQGNYGYT
TRBV29-1	13	TRBJ2-7	SVEDTGERSYEQY
TRBV5-1	13	TRBJ1-1	ASSLEQVMNTEAF
TRBV7-9	15	TRBJ2-6	ASSAGTGLSGANVLT
TRBV2	12	TRBJ2-1	ASRTGTSVYEQF
TRBV5-1	11	TRBJ2-7	ASSSLQGYEQY
TRBV29-1	13	TRBJ1-5	SVAIGTGNNQPQH
TRBV5-6	12	TRBJ2-7	ASSLGGLFYEQY
TRBV9	13	TRBJ2-5	ASSGRGPTQETQY
TRBV21-1	13	TRBJ2-7	ARGGNALDGYEQY
TRBV2	15	TRBJ2-3	ASLASRLRAQVDTQY
TRBV9	12	TRBJ1-1	ASSEGGGHTEAF
TRBV9	12	TRBJ2-7	ASSVGQGSYVQY
TRBV18	13	TRBJ2-1	ASSPELAGGGEQF
TRBV27	11	TRBJ2-4	ASSPHLGGIQY
TRBV28	12	TRBJ2-1	ASSGTSGDNEQF
TRBV6-5	12	TRBJ2-7	ASNYRDRFHEQY
TRBV28	12	TRBJ1-6	ASSLWVSGSPLH
TRBV2	10	TRBJ2-4	ASSEGEGSQY
TRBV5-1	16	TRBJ2-3	ASSLAEASGGSADTQY
TRBV23-1	17	TRBJ2-3	ASRGKKGTSGTDPDTQY
TRBV5-1	14	-	ASSSSGTSGRYEQY